This T cell receptor (beta chain) derives from a study of lymphopenia after photon versus proton radiotherapy. The length of the CDR3 is 13 residues. The germline CDR1 and CDR2 sequences are SQVTM and ANQGSEA. V dropped 3 bases and J dropped 7; count of bases not matched to a gene: 4. With respect to this clone: Its antigen is undetermined.

The data were produced by immunoSEQ multiplex PCR, yet TCRdb's version contains in-frame clones alone and is incomplete. The data hold 55,000 to 75,000 clones, with approximately 91% observed a single time. Study results and limitations: After the lymphocyte nadir, photon-treated repertoires showed oligoclonal expansion, especially of CD8+ Temra cells.

The J gene is TRBJ1-4, the V gene TRBV29-1; TRBD1 aligns across 8 bases. Specimen: peripheral blood, collected from a patient treated with photon-based radiotherapy. This clonotype was sampled from a woman aged 70 to 79 with pancreatic cancer. In DNA form, the CDR3 reads TGCAGCGTTGACAGGGGGCTTGGTGAAAAACTGTTTTTT. Protein sequence: CSVDRGLGEKLFF.